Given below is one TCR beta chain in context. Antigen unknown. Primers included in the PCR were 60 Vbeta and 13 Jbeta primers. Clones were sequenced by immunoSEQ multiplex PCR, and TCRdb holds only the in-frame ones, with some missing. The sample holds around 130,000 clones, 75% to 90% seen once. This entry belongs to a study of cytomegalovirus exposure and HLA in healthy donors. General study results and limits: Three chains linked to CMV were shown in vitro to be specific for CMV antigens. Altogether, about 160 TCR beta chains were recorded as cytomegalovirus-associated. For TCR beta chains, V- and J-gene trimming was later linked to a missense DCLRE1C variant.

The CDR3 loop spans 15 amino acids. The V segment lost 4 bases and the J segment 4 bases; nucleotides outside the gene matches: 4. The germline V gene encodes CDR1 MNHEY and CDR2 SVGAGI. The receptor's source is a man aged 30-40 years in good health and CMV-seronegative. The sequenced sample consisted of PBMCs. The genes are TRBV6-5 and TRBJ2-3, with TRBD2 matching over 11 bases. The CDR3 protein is CASSFSGGAPDTQYF. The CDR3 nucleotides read TGTGCCAGCAGTTTTAGCGGGGGGGCCCCAGATACGCAGTATTTT.